These 30 T cell receptor beta chains came from one sample sequenced in a study of blood T cell repertoires in COVID-19. The data were produced by immunoSEQ multiplex PCR, yet TCRdb's version contains in-frame clones alone and is incomplete. This repertoire shows over 50,000 clones, about 87% found once; its top ten account for approximately 7%. Sample: peripheral blood. Every receptor here comes from a man aged 55 to 70 with acute or convalescent COVID-19.

V usage is TRBV2 and J usage is TRBJ1-2; 10 nucleotides agree with TRBD1. The germline gives CDR1 SNHLY, CDR2 FYNNEI. The ends lost 5 bases at V and 4 bases at J; junction bases unmatched: 10. This CDR3 has 16 amino acids. The CDR3, as DNA: TGTGCCAGCAGTCCCGGGACAGGGGTCCGGGGCTATGGCTACACCTTC. It specifies CASSPGTGVRGYGYTF.

This clone was found once. The chain has TRBV20-1 and TRBJ2-7, with no clear D. This CDR3 contains 13 residues. The germline gives CDR1 DFQATT, CDR2 SNEGSKA (reference sequence). Trimming pared 3 bases from V and 5 bases from J, leaving 14 bases between. CDR3 nucleotides: TGCAGTGCTAGTATCGCAGGCCAGGACGAGCAGTACTTC. It codes for CSASIAGQDEQYF.

This clone was seen only once. The V gene is TRBV11-1, the J gene TRBJ1-1; TRBD1 matches at 7 bases. CDR3 length: 12 amino acids. CDR1 and CDR2 from the germline V gene are SGHAT and FQDESV (reference sequence). The trim removed 4 bases at V and 7 bases at J, leaving 3 bases unmatched. In DNA form, the CDR3 reads TGTGCCAGCAGCTCAGGGACAGTTGAAGCTTTCTTT. Its translation: CASSSGTVEAFF.

V usage is TRBV9 and J usage is TRBJ2-7, with TRBD2 matching over 8 bases. CDR1 SGDLS and CDR2 YYNGEE come from the germline V gene. V gave up 0 bases and J gave up 4 bases; unmatched junction bases: 6. The CDR3 is made up of 15 amino acids. The CDR3 reads CASSVEAGGQYEQYF. The CDR3 bases are TGTGCCAGCAGCGTAGAGGCGGGGGGCCAATACGAGCAGTACTTC.

The V call is TRBV6-5, the J call TRBJ2-2; 9 nucleotides line up with TRBD2. The CDR3 extends over 15 amino acids. The germline V gene has CDR1 MNHEY and CDR2 SVGAGI. The V gene end was trimmed by 5 bases and the J gene end by 5 bases; junction bases not matched to a gene: 6. CDR3 residues: CASSQFGLATGELFF. CDR3 nucleotide sequence: TGTGCCAGCAGTCAATTCGGACTAGCGACCGGGGAGCTGTTTTTT.

The chain carries TRBV5-1 and TRBJ1-1; D gene ambiguous. Per the germline V gene, CDR1 is SGHRS and CDR2 is YFSETQ. The CDR3 runs to 12 residues. V lost 5 bases and J lost 4, with 9 bases in between. DNA for the CDR3: TGCGCCAGCAGTCCCCGGGGCACTGAAGCTTTCTTT. Translating it yields CASSPRGTEAFF.

The chain recombines TRBV5-8 with TRBJ1-2; 9 bases match TRBD1. From germline, CDR1 is SGHTS and CDR2 YDEGEE. Trimming cost V 1 base and J 3 bases; bases outside gene matches: 7. The CDR3 sequence is 16 residues long. CDR3 nucleotides: TGTGCCAGCAGCTTGTCGCGGACAGGGGCGTACTATGGCTACACCTTC. This codes for CASSLSRTGAYYGYTF. The whole variable domain, remainder taken from reference TRBV5-8 and TRBJ1-2, is EAGVTQSPTHLIKTRGQQATLRCSPISGHTSVYWYQQALGLGLQFLLWYDEGEERNRGNFPPRFSGRQFPNYSSELNVNALELEDSALYLCASSLSRTGAYYGYTFGSGTRLTVV.

The CDR3 loop reads CASCRVVNSPLHF. CDR3 coding DNA: TGTGCCAGTTGCCGGGTCGTTAATTCACCCCTCCACTTT. The V call is TRBV12-3 or TRBV12-4, the J call TRBJ1-6; D uncertain. Trimming stripped 9 bases from V and 6 bases from J, with 12 bases between. The CDR3 is 13 amino acids.

This clone has a handful of counts. The rearrangement uses TRBV30 and TRBJ1-1, with D hard to call. The length of the CDR3 is 12 residues. Germline V CDR1 and CDR2: GTSNPN, SVGIG (reference sequence). The germline V and J ends were trimmed by 3 bases and 6 bases, with 11 bases remaining between them. The CDR3 bases are TGTGCCTGGAGACCGGTTGCGGCTGAAGCTTTCTTT. Translation gives CAWRPVAAEAFF.

The J gene is TRBJ1-1, the V gene TRBV7-2, with D tentatively TRBD1 (5 bases). The germline V gene encodes CDR1 SGHTA and CDR2 FQGNSA. V was shortened by 5 bases and J by 0 bases, with 13 bases between the two germline ends. The CDR3 length is 15 residues. CDR3 sequence reads: CASSPQGAMNTEAFF. The CDR3 DNA follows: TGTGCCAGCAGCCCCCAGGGTGCGATGAACACTGAAGCTTTCTTT.

The chain has TRBV2 and TRBJ1-3, with D possibly TRBD1 on 5 matching bases. CDR3 length equals 12 residues. Deletions cut 7 bases from V and 4 bases from J, with 8 bases between. CDR1 is SNHLY, CDR2 FYNNEI, per germline. The CDR3 sequence is CASTTEGNTIYF. Written as DNA, the CDR3 is TGTGCCAGCACGACAGAGGGAAACACCATATATTTT. The full variable domain, completed using reference TRBV2 and TRBJ1-3, is EPEVTQTPSHQVTQMGQEVILRCVPISNHLYFYWYRQILGQKVEFLVSFYNNEISEKSEIFDDQFSVERPDGSNFTLKIRSTKLEDSAMYFCASTTEGNTIYFGEGSWLTVV.

The chain joins TRBV3-1 (or the pseudogene TRBV3-2) to TRBJ1-2, with TRBD1 matching 9 bases. CDR1 and CDR2 from the germline V gene are LGHDT and YNNKEL (reference sequence). The CDR3 has 14 amino acids. The ends lost 3 bases at V and 6 bases at J; junction bases unmatched: 5. The CDR3 sequence is CASSHGTGLDGYTF. The CDR3 coding sequence is TGTGCCAGCAGCCACGGGACAGGGTTGGATGGCTACACCTTC.

The chain is built from TRBV7-2 and TRBJ2-1; D may be TRBD1 (5 bases). This CDR3 is built from 15 residues. Germline lookup yields CDR1 SGHTA and CDR2 FQGNSA. Trimming left V 1 base short and J 7 bases short, with 14 bases between. CDR3 loop: CASSLGGKEINEQFF. The CDR3 DNA reads as TGTGCCAGCAGCTTAGGGGGCAAGGAAATTAATGAGCAGTTCTTC.

The rearrangement links TRBV2 to TRBJ1-1; D perhaps matches TRBD1 (6 bases). Trimming left V 5 bases short and J 3 bases short, with 10 bases between. The CDR3 totals 13 residues. Germline values: CDR1 SNHLY, CDR2 FYNNEI. CDR3 in amino acids: CASSNSGDTEAFF. The DNA of the CDR3 is TGTGCCAGCAGTAATTCAGGGGACACTGAAGCTTTCTTT.

The chain joins TRBV2 to TRBJ2-1; 8 bases map to TRBD2. V shed 5 bases, J shed 0 bases, and the junction held 6 bases outside the gene matches. The CDR3 is 16 residues long. Per germline, CDR1 SNHLY and CDR2 FYNNEI. Here the CDR3 DNA reads TGTGCCAGCAGTTTTACTAGCGGAAGCTCCTACAATGAGCAGTTCTTC. Protein: CASSFTSGSSYNEQFF.

This clone was seen just once. The chain carries TRBV19 and TRBJ2-7, with a weak D call TRBD1 (5 bases). The V gene's germline CDR1 is LNHDA and CDR2 SQIVND (reference sequence). Trimming removed 6 bases from V and 4 bases from J, with 16 bases in between. This CDR3 has 14 amino acids. The CDR3 DNA follows: TGTGCCAGTAGCAAAAAGTCAGGGAATTACGAGCAGTACTTC. Its translation is CASSKKSGNYEQYF.

The V call is TRBV3-1 (or the pseudogene TRBV3-2), the J call TRBJ1-6; 8 bases are shared with TRBD1. Germline trimming cut 0 bases from V and 2 bases from J; bases unmatched to any gene: 6. The CDR3 totals 18 residues. Germline CDR1 reads LGHDT; CDR2 reads YNNKEL (reference sequence). Here the CDR3 DNA reads TGTGCCAGCAGCCAAGATCTTGGCAGGGGGCCCTATAATTCACCCCTCCACTTT. It yields the protein CASSQDLGRGPYNSPLHF.

This clone was counted a few times. Other DNA sequences in this sample translate to the same CDR3. V is TRBV7-9 and J is TRBJ1-5; no clear D gene. The length of the CDR3 is 13 residues. Trimming left V 1 base short and J 6 bases short, with 7 bases between. CDR1 SEHNR and CDR2 FQNEAQ come from the germline V gene (reference sequence). As DNA, the CDR3 is TGTGCCAGCAGCTTAGATGAGGCTCAGCCCCAGCATTTT. Its protein product is CASSLDEAQPQHF.

The genes are TRBV28 and TRBJ2-7, with D possibly TRBD1 on 5 matching bases. The CDR3 extends over 12 amino acids. V lost 6 bases and J lost 3, with 9 bases in between. The germline gives CDR1 MDHEN, CDR2 SYDVKM. The CDR3 DNA follows: TGTGCCAGCAGACCTGACAGCTACGAGCAGTACTTC. Its protein product is CASRPDSYEQYF. Filled out from reference TRBV28 and TRBJ2-7, the complete variable domain reads DVKVTQSSRYLVKRTGEKVFLECVQDMDHENMFWYRQDPGLGLRLIYFSYDVKMKEKGDIPEGYSVSREKKERFSLILESASTNQTSMYLCASRPDSYEQYFGPGTRLTVT.

This chain links TRBV30 with TRBJ1-1, with 8 positions matching TRBD1. The CDR3 spans 12 residues. CDR1 is GTSNPN, CDR2 SVGIG, per germline (reference sequence). The CDR3 DNA sequence: TGTGTTTGCAGGGGGCAGGACACTGAAGCTTTCTTT. Protein: CVCRGQDTEAFF.

The chain recombines TRBV7-9 with TRBJ2-2; 11 nucleotides line up with TRBD1. Germline loops: CDR1 SEHNR, CDR2 FQNEAQ (reference sequence). CDR3 length equals 16 residues. V was clipped by 5 bases and J by 6 bases; unmatched bases: 8. The DNA for the CDR3 is TGTGCCAGCAGCAATGGACAGGGGGCTTCCCCCGGGGAGCTGTTTTTT. It specifies CASSNGQGASPGELFF.

The chain has TRBV4-3 and TRBJ1-1; no definite D call. The germline gives CDR1 LGHNA, CDR2 YSLEER. The CDR3 length is 13 residues. The V end was cut by 2 bases, the J end by 1 base, with 5 bases between. CDR3 sequence: CASSQPGNTEAFF. CDR3 bases: TGCGCCAGCAGCCAACCGGGGAACACTGAAGCTTTCTTT.

V usage is TRBV6-5 and J usage is TRBJ1-6; no firm D call. Between the trimmed V and J ends, which lost 2 bases and 10 bases, there was a span of 12 bases. CDR3 size: 14 residues. The germline CDR1 and CDR2 sequences are MNHEY and SVGAGI. The CDR3 protein is CASSYRRSESPLHF. In DNA, the CDR3 is TGTGCCAGCAGTTACAGGCGGTCGGAGTCACCCCTCCACTTT.

The chain recombines TRBV6-2 or TRBV6-3 with TRBJ2-1, with TRBD2 matching over 12 bases. Looked up from germline, CDR1 is MNHEY and CDR2 is SVGEGT. V was clipped by 2 bases and J by 8 bases; unmatched bases: 7. The CDR3 has 16 residues. The DNA for the CDR3 is TGTGCCAGCAGTTACGATCTAGCGGGGGGGCGCGATGAGCAGTTCTTC. This translates into CASSYDLAGGRDEQFF.

The V gene is TRBV5-6, the J gene TRBJ2-7; 11 nucleotides agree with TRBD2. Germline V gene sequence: CDR1 SGHDT, CDR2 YYEEEE. Trimming at V came to 4 bases and at J to 3 bases, leaving 9 bases not matched to a gene. The CDR3 has 16 amino acids. CDR3 in amino acids: CASSPELAGAIYEQYF. The CDR3 DNA sequence: TGTGCCAGCAGCCCGGAACTAGCGGGGGCGATCTACGAGCAGTACTTC.

The chain joins TRBV6-6 to TRBJ2-5; no clear D gene. The V gene's germline CDR1 is MNHNY and CDR2 SVGAGI (reference sequence). This CDR3 comprises 15 residues. V gave up 0 bases and J gave up 5 bases, with 13 bases separating them. CDR3 bases: TGTGCCAGCAGTTACTCATCGGCGGTTCGGGAGACCCAGTACTTC. As protein: CASSYSSAVRETQYF.

The V and J genes are TRBV7-2 and TRBJ1-1, with 8 bases matching TRBD1. Germline V CDR1 and CDR2: SGHTA, FQGNSA. This CDR3 has 15 residues. The junction had 7 bases not matched to a gene; V was cut back by 1 base and J by 6 bases. Here the CDR3 reads CASSLDPGGRAEAFF. In DNA form, the CDR3 reads TGTGCCAGCAGCTTAGATCCAGGGGGCCGCGCTGAAGCTTTCTTT. The whole variable domain, remainder taken from reference TRBV7-2 and TRBJ1-1, is GAGVSQSPSNKVTEKGKDVELRCDPISGHTALYWYRQSLGQGLEFLIYFQGNSAPDKSGLPSDRFSAERTGGSVSTLTIQRTQQEDSAVYLCASSLDPGGRAEAFFGQGTRLTVV.

This clone appeared a single time. At one of its ends the junction is not consistent with the germline gene, which may arise from a read error. The gene calls are TRBV18 and TRBJ1-4; the D is unclear. Germline V CDR1 and CDR2: KGHSH, LQKENI. The CDR3 contains 17 residues. CDR3 bases: TGTGCCAGCTCACCATCCAGACTAGGCGTTTCCGGAGTCCTAGTGGTTTTT. Translated: CASSPSRLGVSGVLVVF.

The genes are TRBV6-6 and TRBJ1-2; TRBD1 is a possible D gene (5 bases). Per germline, CDR1 MNHNY and CDR2 SVGAGI (reference sequence). The CDR3 totals 13 residues. V gave up 9 bases and J gave up 4 bases, with 15 bases separating them. Written as DNA, the CDR3 is TGTGCCAGTCGAAAACAGGAGAGCTATGGCTACACCTTC. Its translation is CASRKQESYGYTF.

V and J are TRBV6-5 and TRBJ1-4; unclear D gene. The CDR3 spans 15 residues. V shed 5 bases and J shed 0 bases, with 10 bases lying between them. Germline assignment: CDR1 MNHEY and CDR2 SVGAGI. The CDR3 DNA reads TGTGCCAGCAGTCATCGAGGTGCAACTAATGAAAAACTGTTTTTT. Protein product: CASSHRGATNEKLFF.